This T cell receptor (beta chain) emerged from a study of monozygotic twins with cystic fibrosis. Study-level findings and limits: Clonality was generally low (median around 0.009), higher in the most severe patients. No link emerged between shared CDR3 counts and age, concordance or severity. Monozygotic CF twins shared more identical nucleotide clonotypes than unrelated patients.

This clone was detected once. Its antigen is as yet unknown. V was trimmed by 0 bases and J by 6 bases, leaving 8 bases between them. The CDR3 is 13 amino acids. Germline CDR1 is LNHNV and CDR2 is YYDKDF (reference sequence). Produced via immunoSEQ multiplex PCR; TCRdb's table is partial and in-frame only. The data hold some 14,000 clones, with around 87% observed a single time. The TCR was taken from a boy aged 5 to 17 with cystic fibrosis. V and J are TRBV15 and TRBJ2-5; D remains ambiguous. Sequenced: blood. The CDR3 sequence: CATSRDYEQTQYF. The CDR3 nucleotides read TGTGCCACCAGCAGAGATTATGAACAGACCCAGTACTTC.